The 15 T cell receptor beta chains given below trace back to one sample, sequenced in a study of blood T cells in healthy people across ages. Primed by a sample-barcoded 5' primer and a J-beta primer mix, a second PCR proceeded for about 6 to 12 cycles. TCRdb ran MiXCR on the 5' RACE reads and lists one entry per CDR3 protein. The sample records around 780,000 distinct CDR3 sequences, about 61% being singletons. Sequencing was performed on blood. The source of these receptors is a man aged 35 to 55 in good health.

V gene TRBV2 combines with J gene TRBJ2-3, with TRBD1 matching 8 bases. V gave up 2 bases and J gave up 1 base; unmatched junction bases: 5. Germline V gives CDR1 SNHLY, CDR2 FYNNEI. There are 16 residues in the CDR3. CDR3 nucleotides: TGTGCCAGCAGTGAAAATCAGGGGGCCCGCACAGATACGCAGTATTTT. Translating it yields CASSENQGARTDTQYF.

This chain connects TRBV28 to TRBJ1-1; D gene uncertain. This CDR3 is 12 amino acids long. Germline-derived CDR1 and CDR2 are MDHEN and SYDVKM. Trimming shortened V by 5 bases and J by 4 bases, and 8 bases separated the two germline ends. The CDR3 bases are TGTGCCAGCAGTCTGCCCCCCACTGAAGCTTTCTTT. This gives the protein CASSLPPTEAFF.

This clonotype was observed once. The CDR3 is CASTEGGAIPSKGNEQYF. CDR3 nucleotide sequence: TGTGCCAGCACCGAGGGCGGGGCAATCCCTAGTAAGGGCAACGAGCAGTACTTC. The V call is TRBV6-1, the J call TRBJ2-7; perhaps TRBD2 as D (6 bases). The V end lost 7 bases, the J end lost 5 bases, and 30 bases lay between the germline ends. The germline CDR1 and CDR2 sequences are MNHNS and SASEGT. The CDR3 loop spans 18 amino acids.

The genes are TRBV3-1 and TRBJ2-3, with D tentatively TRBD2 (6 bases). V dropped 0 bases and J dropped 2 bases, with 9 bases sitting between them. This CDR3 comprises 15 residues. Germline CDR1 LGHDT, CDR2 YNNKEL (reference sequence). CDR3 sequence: CASSQDGGNTDTQYF. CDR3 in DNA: TGTGCCAGCAGCCAAGATGGCGGGAACACAGATACGCAGTATTTT.

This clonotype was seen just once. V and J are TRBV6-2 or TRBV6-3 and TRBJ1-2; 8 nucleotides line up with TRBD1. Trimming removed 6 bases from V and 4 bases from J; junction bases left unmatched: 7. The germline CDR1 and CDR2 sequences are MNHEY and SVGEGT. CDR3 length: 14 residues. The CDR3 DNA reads TGTGCCAGCAGCGCGGACAGGGACTCCTATGGCTACACCTTC. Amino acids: CASSADRDSYGYTF.

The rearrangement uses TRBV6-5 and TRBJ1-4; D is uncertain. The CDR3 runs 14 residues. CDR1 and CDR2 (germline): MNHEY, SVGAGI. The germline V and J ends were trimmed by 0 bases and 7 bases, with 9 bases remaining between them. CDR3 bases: TGTGCCAGCAGTTACTCGCCAGCACTTGAAAAACTGTTTTTT. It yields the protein CASSYSPALEKLFF.

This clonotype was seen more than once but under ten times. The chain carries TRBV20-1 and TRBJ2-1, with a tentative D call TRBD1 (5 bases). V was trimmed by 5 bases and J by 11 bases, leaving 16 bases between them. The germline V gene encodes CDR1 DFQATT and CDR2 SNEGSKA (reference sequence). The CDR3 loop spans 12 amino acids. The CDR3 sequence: CSALRDTMKQFF. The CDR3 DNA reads TGCAGTGCTCTCAGGGATACAATGAAGCAGTTCTTC.

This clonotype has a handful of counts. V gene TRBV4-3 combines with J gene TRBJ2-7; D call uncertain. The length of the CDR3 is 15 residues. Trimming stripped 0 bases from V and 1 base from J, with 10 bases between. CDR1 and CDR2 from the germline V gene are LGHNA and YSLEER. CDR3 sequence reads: CASSQEVGRSYEQYF. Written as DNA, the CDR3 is TGCGCCAGCAGCCAAGAAGTAGGCAGGTCCTACGAGCAGTACTTC.

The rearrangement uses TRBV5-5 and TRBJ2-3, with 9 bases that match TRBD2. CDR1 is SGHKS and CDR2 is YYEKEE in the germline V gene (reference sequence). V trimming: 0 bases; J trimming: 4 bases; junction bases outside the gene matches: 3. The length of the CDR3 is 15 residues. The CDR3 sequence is CASSLEGLAADTQYF. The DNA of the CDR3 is TGTGCCAGCAGCTTGGAGGGACTAGCTGCAGATACGCAGTATTTT.

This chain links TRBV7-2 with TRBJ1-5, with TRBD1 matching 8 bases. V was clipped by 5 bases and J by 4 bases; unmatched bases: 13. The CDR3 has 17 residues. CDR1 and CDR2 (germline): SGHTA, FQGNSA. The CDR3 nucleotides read TGTGCCAGCAGCCTAGTAGGAACAGGGGGAGGGAATCAGCCCCAGCATTTT. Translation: CASSLVGTGGGNQPQHF.

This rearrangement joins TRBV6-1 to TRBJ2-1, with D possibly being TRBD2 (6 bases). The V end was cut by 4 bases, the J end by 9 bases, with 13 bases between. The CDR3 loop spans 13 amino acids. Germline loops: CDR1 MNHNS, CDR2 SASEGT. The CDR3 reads CASSARTNGEQFF. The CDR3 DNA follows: TGTGCCAGCAGTGCAAGGACTAACGGTGAGCAGTTCTTC.

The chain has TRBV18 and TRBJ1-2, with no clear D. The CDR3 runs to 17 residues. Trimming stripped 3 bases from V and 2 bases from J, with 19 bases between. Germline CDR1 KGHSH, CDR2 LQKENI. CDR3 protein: CASSPSVIWGANYGYTF. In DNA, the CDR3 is TGTGCCAGCTCACCTTCGGTGATATGGGGTGCGAACTATGGCTACACCTTC.

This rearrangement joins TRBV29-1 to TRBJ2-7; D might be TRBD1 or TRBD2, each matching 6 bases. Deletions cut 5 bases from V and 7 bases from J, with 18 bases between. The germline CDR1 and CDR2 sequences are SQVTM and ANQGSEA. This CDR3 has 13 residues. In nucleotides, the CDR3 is TGCAGCGTTCAAGGGGGGACCTACAATGAGCAGTACTTC. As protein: CSVQGGTYNEQYF.

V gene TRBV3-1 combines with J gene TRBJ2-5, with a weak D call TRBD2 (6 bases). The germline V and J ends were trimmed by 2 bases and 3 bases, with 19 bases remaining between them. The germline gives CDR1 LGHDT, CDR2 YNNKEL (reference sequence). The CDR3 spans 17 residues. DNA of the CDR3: TGTGCCAGCAGCCAAATCTCTCGCCGGGGGTCCGAAGAGACCCAGTACTTC. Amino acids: CASSQISRRGSEETQYF.

For the CDR3, the DNA is TGTGCCAGCAGCCGTAAGAGGAGGGCTAGCGGGGGGGGTTTGACCTACAATGAGCAGTACTTC. Its translation is CASSRKRRASGGGLTYNEQYF. The rearrangement joins TRBV4-2 to TRBJ2-7, with 12 bases aligning to TRBD2. The CDR3 extends over 21 amino acids. Looked up from germline, CDR1 is LGHNA and CDR2 is YNFKEQ. V was clipped by 4 bases and J by 7 bases; unmatched bases: 26.